This T cell receptor (beta chain) was sequenced in a study of T cell responses to AZD1222 COVID-19 vaccine. Clones were read by immunoSEQ multiplex PCR, and TCRdb kept only the in-frame ones, dropping some. The sample yields tens of thousands of clones, about nine tenths seen once. The CDR3 extends over 14 amino acids. CDR1 is MNHEY and CDR2 is SMNVEV in the germline V gene (reference sequence). V shed 6 bases, J shed 6 bases, and the junction held 9 bases outside the gene matches. The sequencing here drew on peripheral blood, taken 28 days after the second AZD1222 dose. The V and J genes are TRBV27 and TRBJ2-3; TRBD1 matches at 7 bases. The TCR originated in an adult who received the AZD1222 COVID-19 vaccine. CDR3 protein: CASSSTGVEDTQYF. CDR3 DNA: TGTGCCAGCAGCTCTACAGGGGTGGAGGATACGCAGTATTTT.